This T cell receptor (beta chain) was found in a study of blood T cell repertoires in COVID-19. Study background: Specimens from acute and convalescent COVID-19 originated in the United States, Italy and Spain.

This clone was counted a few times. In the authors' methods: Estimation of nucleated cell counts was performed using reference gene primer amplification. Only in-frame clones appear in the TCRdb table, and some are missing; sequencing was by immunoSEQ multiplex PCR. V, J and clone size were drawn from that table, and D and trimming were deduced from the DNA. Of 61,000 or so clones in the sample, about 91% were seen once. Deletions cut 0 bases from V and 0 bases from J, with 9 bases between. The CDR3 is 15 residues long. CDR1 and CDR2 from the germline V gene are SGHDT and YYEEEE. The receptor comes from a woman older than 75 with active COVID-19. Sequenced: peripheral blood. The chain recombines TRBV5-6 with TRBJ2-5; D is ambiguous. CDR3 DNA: TGTGCCAGCAGCTTGGGGCCTAGAAACCAAGAGACCCAGTACTTC. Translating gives CASSLGPRNQETQYF.